These 8 T cell receptor beta chains originate from one sample sequenced in a study of blood T cell repertoires in COVID-19. The assay was immunoSEQ multiplex PCR, and TCRdb's table has in-frame clones only and misses some. The data contain about 66,000 clones, roughly nine tenths of them singletons. Sequencing input: peripheral blood. These receptors were collected from a human donor in a cohort sampled during active COVID-19.

This chain uses TRBV29-1 with TRBJ1-1, with a weak D call TRBD1 (5 bases). CDR1 is SQVTM, CDR2 ANQGSEA, per germline. The V gene lost 4 bases and the J gene lost 1 base, with 10 bases spanning the gap. CDR3 length equals 13 residues. The CDR3 loop reads CSVVRRGNTEAFF. The CDR3, as DNA: TGCAGCGTTGTGAGGAGGGGGAACACTGAAGCTTTCTTT.

This clone has only one observation. This chain links TRBV11-2 with TRBJ2-1; possible D gene TRBD2, 6 bases. Trimming removed 4 bases at V and 6 bases at J, with 7 bases between. Germline lookup yields CDR1 SGHAT and CDR2 FQNNGV. The CDR3 is made up of 12 amino acids. The CDR3 DNA reads TGTGCCAGCAGCTGGGGGGTCAATGAGCAGTTCTTC. Translation gives CASSWGVNEQFF.

The chain employs TRBV6-5 and TRBJ1-1; the D is unclear. Per the germline V gene, CDR1 is MNHEY and CDR2 is SVGAGI. The CDR3 runs to 12 residues. Trimming pared 6 bases from V and 4 bases from J, leaving 9 bases between. The CDR3 spells CASSTRATEAFF. As DNA, the CDR3 is TGTGCCAGCAGCACCCGAGCCACTGAAGCTTTCTTT.

The chain uses TRBV6-5 and TRBJ1-5, with D perhaps matching TRBD1 (5 bases). Per the germline V gene, CDR1 is MNHEY and CDR2 is SVGAGI. The CDR3 spans 16 residues. Trimming stripped 2 bases from V and 3 bases from J, with 14 bases between. In DNA, the CDR3 is TGTGCCAGCAGTTACAGTAATCAGGGAATCAATCAGCCCCAGCATTTT. This codes for CASSYSNQGINQPQHF.

The V call is TRBV6-6, the J call TRBJ1-2; D not certain. Trimming shortened V by 2 bases and J by 0 bases, and 10 bases separated the two germline ends. The germline CDR1 and CDR2 sequences are MNHNY and SVGAGI (reference sequence). This CDR3 comprises 15 residues. This chain's CDR3 is CASSYGETTNYGYTF. Here the CDR3 DNA reads TGTGCCAGCAGTTACGGGGAGACAACTAACTATGGCTACACCTTC.

As concerns this clone: The identical CDR3 is also encoded by other nucleotide sequences in the sample. The rearrangement joins TRBV18 to TRBJ1-5; no clear D gene. The CDR3 length is 13 residues. CDR1 and CDR2 from the germline V gene are KGHSH and LQKENI. V lost 3 bases to trimming and J lost 4 bases, with 7 bases between them. CDR3 nucleotides: TGTGCCAGCTCACCGAGTGAAAATCAGCCCCAGCATTTT. Translated: CASSPSENQPQHF.

This clone was observed a handful of times. This rearrangement joins TRBV28 to TRBJ2-1; D perhaps matches TRBD2 (5 bases). This CDR3 has 11 amino acids. CDR1 is MDHEN, CDR2 SYDVKM, per germline. The V end lost 10 bases, the J end lost 8 bases, and 12 bases lay between the germline ends. Here the CDR3 DNA reads TGTGCCATCTTTAGCGCGGATGAGCAGTTCTTC. Protein product: CAIFSADEQFF.

In this sample, this clone turned up once. The chain combines TRBV10-3 with TRBJ1-1, with D perhaps TRBD1 (6 bases). This CDR3 has 16 amino acids. The germline V gene has CDR1 ENHRY and CDR2 SYGVKD. Trimming stripped 1 base from V and 4 bases from J, with 16 bases between. CDR3 region: CAISEYSLGQSTEAFF. The CDR3 region has the DNA TGTGCCATCAGTGAGTATAGTTTGGGACAAAGCACTGAAGCTTTCTTT.